The rows below give T cell receptor beta chains drawn from one sample of a study of blood T cell repertoires in COVID-19. Profiled with immunoSEQ multiplex PCR; TCRdb holds only in-frame clones, not every one. Of 99,000 or so clones in the sample, 82% were seen once. Sequencing input: peripheral blood. Source of these receptors: a man between 60 and 70 years old with acute or convalescent COVID-19. Both conserved end residues are part of each CDR3. D genes are given only for firm matches. Only part of the rows carry a size: once, few, many, or a class if the clone is expanded.

clone size: .
V gene: TRBV3-1/TRBV3-2
D gene: .
J gene: TRBJ1-1
CDR3 protein: CASSRIQSTEAFF
CDR3 DNA: TGTGCCAGCAGTCGGATACAGAGCACTGAAGCTTTCTTT

clone size: .
V gene: TRBV6-1
D gene: .
J gene: TRBJ1-1
CDR3 protein: CASSGATGEMNTEAFF
CDR3 DNA: TGTGCCAGCAGTGGCGCGACAGGAGAAATGAACACTGAAGCTTTCTTT

clone size: .
V gene: TRBV5-5
D gene: TRBD1
J gene: TRBJ1-1
CDR3 protein: CASRRTGVTEAFF
CDR3 DNA: TGTGCCAGCAGGAGAACAGGGGTCACTGAAGCTTTCTTT

clone size: .
V gene: TRBV18
D gene: TRBD1
J gene: TRBJ2-1
CDR3 protein: CASSQPGQGGYEQFF
CDR3 DNA: TGTGCCAGCTCACAGCCGGGACAGGGGGGTTATGAGCAGTTCTTC

clone size: few
V gene: TRBV7-3
D gene: .
J gene: TRBJ2-6
CDR3 protein: CASSLLTSGANVLTF
CDR3 DNA: TGTGCCAGCAGCTTACTAACGTCTGGGGCCAACGTCCTGACTTTC

clone size: .
V gene: TRBV6-2/TRBV6-3
D gene: TRBD1
J gene: TRBJ1-5
CDR3 protein: CASSQDLTGRNQPQHF
CDR3 DNA: TGTGCCAGCAGCCAAGACCTGACAGGGCGCAATCAGCCCCAGCATTTT

clone size: .
V gene: TRBV11-3
D gene: .
J gene: TRBJ2-3
CDR3 protein: CASSLEGTDTQYF
CDR3 DNA: TGTGCCAGCAGCCTCGAGGGCACAGATACGCAGTATTTT

clone size: once
V gene: TRBV10-3
D gene: .
J gene: TRBJ1-5
CDR3 protein: CAISESKGVGQPQHF
CDR3 DNA: TGTGCCATCAGTGAGTCGAAGGGGGTAGGTCAGCCCCAGCATTTT

clone size: few
V gene: TRBV28
D gene: TRBD1
J gene: TRBJ1-5
CDR3 protein: CASRHGQDNQPQHF
CDR3 DNA: TGTGCCAGCAGACATGGACAGGATAATCAGCCCCAGCATTTT

clone size: .
V gene: TRBV19
D gene: .
J gene: TRBJ1-2
CDR3 protein: CASWMKGDGYTF
CDR3 DNA: TGTGCCAGCTGGATGAAGGGGGACGGCTACACCTTC

clone size: .
V gene: TRBV2
D gene: .
J gene: TRBJ2-1
CDR3 protein: CASGGLTLYNEQFF
CDR3 DNA: TGTGCCAGCGGTGGACTAACCCTGTACAATGAGCAGTTCTTC

clone size: .
V gene: TRBV11-3
D gene: TRBD2
J gene: TRBJ2-3
CDR3 protein: CASSADGSGKQYF
CDR3 DNA: TGTGCCAGCAGCGCGGATGGCAGCGGGAAGCAGTATTTT

clone size: .
V gene: TRBV12-5
D gene: .
J gene: TRBJ2-4
CDR3 protein: CASGLVEAAGDF
CDR3 DNA: TGTGCTAGTGGTTTGGTAGAGGCAGCCGGGGACTTC

clone size: once
V gene: TRBV6-5
D gene: TRBD1
J gene: TRBJ2-5
CDR3 protein: CASSYSDRGRETQYF
CDR3 DNA: TGTGCCAGCAGTTACTCGGACAGGGGGCGAGAGACCCAGTACTTC

clone size: .
V gene: TRBV5-1
D gene: .
J gene: TRBJ1-4
CDR3 protein: CASSLPERLNEKLFF
CDR3 DNA: TGCGCCAGCAGCTTACCAGAGCGGTTGAATGAAAAACTGTTTTTT

clone size: .
V gene: TRBV3-1/TRBV3-2
D gene: TRBD1
J gene: TRBJ1-1
CDR3 protein: CASSQGDSGHTEAFF
CDR3 DNA: TGTGCCAGCAGCCAAGGGGACAGCGGGCACACTGAAGCTTTCTTT

clone size: once
V gene: TRBV2
D gene: TRBD1
J gene: TRBJ2-7
CDR3 protein: CASIRDSYEQYF
CDR3 DNA: TGTGCCAGCATTAGGGACAGCTACGAGCAGTACTTC

clone size: .
V gene: TRBV10-3
D gene: TRBD2
J gene: TRBJ2-2
CDR3 protein: CAISEGLAGGPGTGELFF
CDR3 DNA: TGTGCCATCAGTGAGGGACTAGCGGGGGGGCCCGGAACCGGGGAGCTGTTTTTT

clone size: .
V gene: TRBV28
D gene: .
J gene: TRBJ1-5
CDR3 protein: CASSFASGGRGQPQHF
CDR3 DNA: TGTGCCAGCAGTTTTGCTTCAGGAGGGCGGGGACAGCCCCAGCATTTT

clone size: medium-sized
V gene: TRBV28
D gene: TRBD1
J gene: TRBJ2-1
CDR3 protein: CASRAPGGINEQFF
CDR3 DNA: TGTGCCAGCAGGGCCCCAGGGGGAATAAATGAGCAGTTCTTC

clone size: .
V gene: TRBV2
D gene: TRBD1
J gene: TRBJ1-2
CDR3 protein: CASSLEQGNYGYTF
CDR3 DNA: TGTGCCAGCAGTTTGGAACAGGGGAACTATGGCTACACCTTC

clone size: .
V gene: TRBV7-3
D gene: TRBD2
J gene: TRBJ2-3
CDR3 protein: CASSRGAGVTDTQYF
CDR3 DNA: TGTGCCAGCAGCCGAGGGGCGGGGGTCACAGATACGCAGTATTTT

clone size: .
V gene: TRBV5-1
D gene: .
J gene: TRBJ2-7
CDR3 protein: CASSLPAYPGLKSYEQYF
CDR3 DNA: TGCGCCAGCAGCTTGCCCGCTTATCCAGGACTAAAGTCCTACGAGCAGTACTTC